Here is one T cell receptor beta chain with its context. It lacks a known antigen. Base qualities are missing; no much larger clone stands one base away. These data originate in a study of blood T cell repertoires in COVID-19 (dated by TCRdb to 2018 to 2020). About the full investigation: Samples covering the acute and convalescent phases of COVID-19 were provided by collaborators in the United States, Italy and Spain. HLA class I and class II types, where available, came from metadata supplied by the sample provider rather than from assay-based typing. The prospective study material was composed of cDNA or gDNA derived from T cells, B-cell-depleted T cells, or PBMCs. Sample metadata almost always included a de-identified subject ID, COVID-19 status, age in years and sex. The repertoires were made available in a free public database intended to serve as a resource for research on the immune response to SARS-CoV-2. Deeply sampled blood TCRbeta repertoires from subjects exposed to, actively infected with, or recovered from COVID-19 were included in the dataset. Samples were obtained from the ongoing ImmuneRACE study (first 160 participants) and from 1,000 to 1,500 subjects provided by 6 global collaborators. What the work shows at the level of the full study, not this receptor alone: How much clinical and demographic metadata was included differed by source and by participant, and the metadata was provided uncurated.

Whole blood was collected in K2EDTA tubes by collaborating institutions according to the institutions' own protocols. For TCRbeta analysis, collaborator samples were shipped as frozen whole blood, as isolated PBMCs, or as DNA extracted from either sample type. Reading the germline V gene gives CDR1 SGDLS and CDR2 YYNGEE. V lost 3 bases and J lost 8 bases, and the count of bases not matched to a germline gene is 3. Including cysteine and phenylalanine, the CDR3 has 12 amino acids. The entry retains the CDR3 DNA only, 36 bases that are in frame from base 1. TCRbeta CDR3 regions were amplified from genomic DNA by means of the immunoSEQ Assay, a bias-controlled multiplex PCR. The paper's data handling went like this. Within the assay, amplification of reference gene primers was used to estimate how many nucleated cells each sample contained. To quantify the absolute abundance of each unique TCRbeta CDR3 rearrangement, sequence reads were collapsed and filtered. For each sample, productive Simpson clonality was calculated by taking the square root of Simpson's diversity index across productive rearrangements. TCRdb holds this immuneACCESS table with in-frame rearrangements only. Some clones are missing; in checked studies, unresolved V genes explain under half, and the rest has no known cause. The DNA was the basis for D and trimming; V, J and clone size are from that table. This sample gives 120,000 or so clones in total; 70% to 75% of them show up just once. More than 5% of the sample belongs to the ten largest clones.

This receptor was taken from a man in his fifties or sixties with acute or convalescent COVID-19. Sequenced: peripheral blood. The sequence is built from TRBV9 and TRBJ1-2; 8 central nucleotides agree with TRBD1. The CDR3 sequence is CASSAQGGGYTF. The bases read TGTGCCAGCAGCGCACAGGGGGGAGGCTACACCTTC.